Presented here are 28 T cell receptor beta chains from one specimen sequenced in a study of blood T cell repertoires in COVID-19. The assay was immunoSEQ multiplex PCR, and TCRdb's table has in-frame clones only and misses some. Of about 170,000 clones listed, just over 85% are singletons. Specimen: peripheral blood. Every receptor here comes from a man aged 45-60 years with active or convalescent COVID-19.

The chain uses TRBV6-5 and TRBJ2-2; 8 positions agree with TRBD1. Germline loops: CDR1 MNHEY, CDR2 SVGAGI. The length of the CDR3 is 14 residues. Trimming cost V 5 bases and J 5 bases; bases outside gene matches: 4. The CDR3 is CASSTRQGTGELFF. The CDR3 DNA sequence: TGTGCCAGCAGTACCCGACAGGGGACCGGGGAGCTGTTTTTT.

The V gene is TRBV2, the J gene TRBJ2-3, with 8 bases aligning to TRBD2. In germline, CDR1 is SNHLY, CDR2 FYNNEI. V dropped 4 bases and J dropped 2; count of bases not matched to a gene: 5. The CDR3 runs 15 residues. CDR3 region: CASSATSGFTDTQYF. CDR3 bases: TGTGCCAGCAGTGCCACTAGCGGCTTCACAGATACGCAGTATTTT.

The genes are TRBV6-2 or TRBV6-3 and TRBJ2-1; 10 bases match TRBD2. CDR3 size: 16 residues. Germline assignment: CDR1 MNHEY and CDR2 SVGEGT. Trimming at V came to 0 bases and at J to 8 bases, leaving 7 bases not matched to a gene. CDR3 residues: CASSYSKGLAGDEQFF. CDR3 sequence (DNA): TGTGCCAGCAGTTACTCGAAAGGGCTAGCGGGAGATGAGCAGTTCTTC.

Here the CDR3 DNA reads TGTGCCAGTCTGGACACAGGGTGGGCTTATGGCTACACCTTC. Its protein product is CASLDTGWAYGYTF. This sequence joins TRBV19 and TRBJ1-2; D perhaps matches TRBD1 (6 bases). The germline V gene encodes CDR1 LNHDA and CDR2 SQIVND (reference sequence). V lost 8 bases, J lost 5 bases, and 18 bases lay in between. This CDR3 is built from 14 residues.

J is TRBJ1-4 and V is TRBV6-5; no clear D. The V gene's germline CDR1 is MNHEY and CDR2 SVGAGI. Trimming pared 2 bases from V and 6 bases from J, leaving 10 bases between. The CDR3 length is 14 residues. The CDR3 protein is CASSYRGPDEKLFF. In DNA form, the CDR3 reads TGTGCCAGCAGTTACAGAGGGCCCGATGAAAAACTGTTTTTT.

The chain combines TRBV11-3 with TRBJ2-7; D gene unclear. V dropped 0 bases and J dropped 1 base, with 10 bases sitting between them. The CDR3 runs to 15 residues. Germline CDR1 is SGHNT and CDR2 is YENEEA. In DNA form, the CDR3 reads TGTGCCAGCAGCTTAGATGGTAGCCCTTCCTACGAGCAGTACTTC. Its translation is CASSLDGSPSYEQYF.

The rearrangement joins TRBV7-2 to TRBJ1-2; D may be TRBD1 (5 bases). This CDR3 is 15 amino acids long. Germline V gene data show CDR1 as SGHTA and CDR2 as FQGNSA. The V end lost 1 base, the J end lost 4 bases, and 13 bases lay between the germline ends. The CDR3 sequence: CASSLVGAPSYGYTF. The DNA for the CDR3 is TGTGCCAGCAGCTTAGTAGGGGCACCGTCCTATGGCTACACCTTC.

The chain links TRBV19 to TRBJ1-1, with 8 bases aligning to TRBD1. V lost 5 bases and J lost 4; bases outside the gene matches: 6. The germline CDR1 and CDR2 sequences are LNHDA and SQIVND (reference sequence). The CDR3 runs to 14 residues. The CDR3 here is CASSPDRGFTEAFF. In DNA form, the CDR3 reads TGTGCCAGTAGTCCTGACAGGGGATTCACTGAAGCTTTCTTT.

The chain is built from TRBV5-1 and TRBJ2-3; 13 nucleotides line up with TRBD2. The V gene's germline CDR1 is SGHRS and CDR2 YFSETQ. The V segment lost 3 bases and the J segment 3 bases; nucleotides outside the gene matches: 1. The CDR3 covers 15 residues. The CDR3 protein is CASSSTSGRTDTQYF. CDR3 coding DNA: TGCGCCAGCAGCTCGACTAGCGGGAGGACAGATACGCAGTATTTT.

The CDR3 reads CASSQAWADNYEQYF. CDR3 DNA sequence: TGCGCCAGCAGCCAAGCTTGGGCAGATAATTACGAGCAGTACTTC. V usage is TRBV4-3 and J usage is TRBJ2-7, with D unresolved. Per germline, CDR1 LGHNA and CDR2 YSLEER. Between the trimmed V and J ends, which lost 1 base and 4 bases, there was a span of 14 bases. The CDR3 runs to 15 residues.

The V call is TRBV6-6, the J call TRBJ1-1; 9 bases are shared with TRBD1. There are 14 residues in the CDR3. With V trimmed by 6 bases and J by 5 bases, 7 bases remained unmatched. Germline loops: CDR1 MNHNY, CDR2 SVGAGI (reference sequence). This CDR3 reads CASRKQGAGTEAFF. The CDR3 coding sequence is TGTGCCAGCAGAAAACAGGGGGCAGGGACTGAAGCTTTCTTT.

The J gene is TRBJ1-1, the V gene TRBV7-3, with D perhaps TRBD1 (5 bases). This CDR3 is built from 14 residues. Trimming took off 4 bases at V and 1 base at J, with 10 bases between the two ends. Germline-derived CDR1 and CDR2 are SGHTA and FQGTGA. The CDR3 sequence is CASSYGTGNTEAFF. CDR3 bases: TGTGCCAGCAGCTATGGGACTGGGAACACTGAAGCTTTCTTT.

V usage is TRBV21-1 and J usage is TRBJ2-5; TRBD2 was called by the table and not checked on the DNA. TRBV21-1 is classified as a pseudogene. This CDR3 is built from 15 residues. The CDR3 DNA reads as TGTGCCAGCAGCAACGGGACTCCCGGGACGGAGACCCAGTACTTC. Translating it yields CASSNGTPGTETQYF.

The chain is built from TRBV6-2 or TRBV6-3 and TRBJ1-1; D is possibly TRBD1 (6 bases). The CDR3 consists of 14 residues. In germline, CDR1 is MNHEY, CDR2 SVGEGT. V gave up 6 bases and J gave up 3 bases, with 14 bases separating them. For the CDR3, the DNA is TGTGCCAGCAGCAAATGGACAGACGACACTGAAGCTTTCTTT. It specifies CASSKWTDDTEAFF.

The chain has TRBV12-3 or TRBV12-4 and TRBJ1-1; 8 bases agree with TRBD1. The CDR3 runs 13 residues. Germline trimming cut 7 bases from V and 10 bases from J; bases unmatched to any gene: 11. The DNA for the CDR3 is TGTGCCAGCATCCCCGGGACAGGCAGTGGAGCTTTCTTT. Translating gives CASIPGTGSGAFF.

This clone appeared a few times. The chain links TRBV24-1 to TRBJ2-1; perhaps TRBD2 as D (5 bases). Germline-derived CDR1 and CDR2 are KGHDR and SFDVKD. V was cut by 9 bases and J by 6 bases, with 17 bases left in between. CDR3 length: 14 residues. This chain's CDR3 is CATAWESLPNEQFF. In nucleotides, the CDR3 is TGTGCCACCGCGTGGGAGAGCCTCCCCAATGAGCAGTTCTTC.

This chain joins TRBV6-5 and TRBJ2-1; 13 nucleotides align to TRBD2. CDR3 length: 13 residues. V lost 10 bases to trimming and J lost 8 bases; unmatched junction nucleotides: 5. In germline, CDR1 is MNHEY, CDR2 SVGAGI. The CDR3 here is CATVGLAGYEQFF. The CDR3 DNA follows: TGTGCCACCGTGGGACTAGCGGGATATGAGCAGTTCTTC.

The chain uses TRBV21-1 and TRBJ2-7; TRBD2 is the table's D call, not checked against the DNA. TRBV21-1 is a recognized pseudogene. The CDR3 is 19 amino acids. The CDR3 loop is CASSKVGPSGGTTTYEQYF. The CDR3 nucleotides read TGTGCCAGCAGCAAAGTGGGCCCGTCGGGGGGGACAACGACCTACGAGCAGTACTTC.

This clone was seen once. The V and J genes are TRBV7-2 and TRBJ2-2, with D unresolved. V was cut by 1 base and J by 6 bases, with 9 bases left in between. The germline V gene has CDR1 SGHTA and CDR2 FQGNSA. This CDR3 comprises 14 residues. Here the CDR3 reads CASSLEYSAGELFF. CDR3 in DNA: TGTGCCAGCAGCTTAGAATACTCCGCCGGGGAGCTGTTTTTT. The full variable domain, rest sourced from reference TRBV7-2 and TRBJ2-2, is GAGVSQSPSNKVTEKGKDVELRCDPISGHTALYWYRQSLGQGLEFLIYFQGNSAPDKSGLPSDRFSAERTGGSVSTLTIQRTQQEDSAVYLCASSLEYSAGELFFGEGSRLTVL.

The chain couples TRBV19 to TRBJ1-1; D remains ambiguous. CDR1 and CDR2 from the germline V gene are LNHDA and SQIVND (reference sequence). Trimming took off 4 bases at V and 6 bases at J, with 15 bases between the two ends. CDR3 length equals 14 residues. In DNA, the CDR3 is TGTGCCAGTAGTAAACCGAAACTCGGGGCTGAAGCTTTCTTT. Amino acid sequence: CASSKPKLGAEAFF.

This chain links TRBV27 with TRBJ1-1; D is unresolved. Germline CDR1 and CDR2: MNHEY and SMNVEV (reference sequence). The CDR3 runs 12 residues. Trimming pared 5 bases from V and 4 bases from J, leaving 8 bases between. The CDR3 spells CASSRVGTEAFF. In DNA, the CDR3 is TGTGCCAGCAGTCGGGTGGGCACTGAAGCTTTCTTT.

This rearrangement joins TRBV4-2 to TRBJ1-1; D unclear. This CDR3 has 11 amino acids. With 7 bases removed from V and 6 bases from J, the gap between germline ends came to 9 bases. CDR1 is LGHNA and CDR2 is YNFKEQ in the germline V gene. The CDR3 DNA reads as TGTGCCAGCACCGGAGTCGCTGAAGCTTTCTTT. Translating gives CASTGVAEAFF.

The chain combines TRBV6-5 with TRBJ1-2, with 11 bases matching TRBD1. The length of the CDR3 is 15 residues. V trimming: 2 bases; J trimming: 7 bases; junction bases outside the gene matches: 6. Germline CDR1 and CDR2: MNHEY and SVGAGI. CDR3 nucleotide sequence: TGTGCCAGCAGTTACGGGACAGGGGGTTTCACTGGCTACACCTTC. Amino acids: CASSYGTGGFTGYTF.

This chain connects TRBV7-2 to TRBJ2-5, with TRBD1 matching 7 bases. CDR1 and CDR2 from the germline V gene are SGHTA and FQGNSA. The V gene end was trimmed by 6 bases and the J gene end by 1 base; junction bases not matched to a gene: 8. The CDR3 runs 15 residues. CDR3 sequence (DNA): TGTGCCAGCAGGGATCGGACAGGCCTCCAAGAGACCCAGTACTTC. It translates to CASRDRTGLQETQYF. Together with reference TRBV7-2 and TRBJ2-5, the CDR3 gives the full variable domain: GAGVSQSPSNKVTEKGKDVELRCDPISGHTALYWYRQSLGQGLEFLIYFQGNSAPDKSGLPSDRFSAERTGGSVSTLTIQRTQQEDSAVYLCASRDRTGLQETQYFGPGTRLLVL.

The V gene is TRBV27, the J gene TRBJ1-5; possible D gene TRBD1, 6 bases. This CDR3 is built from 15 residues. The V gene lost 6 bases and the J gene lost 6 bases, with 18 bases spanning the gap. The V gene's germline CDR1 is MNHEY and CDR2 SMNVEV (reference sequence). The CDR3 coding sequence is TGTGCCAGCAGACCCACAGGGATTATCGGTCAGCCCCAGCATTTT. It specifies CASRPTGIIGQPQHF.

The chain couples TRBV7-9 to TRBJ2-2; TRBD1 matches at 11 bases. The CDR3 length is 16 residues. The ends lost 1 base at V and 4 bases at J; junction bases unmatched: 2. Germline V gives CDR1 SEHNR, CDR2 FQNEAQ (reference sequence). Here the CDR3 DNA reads TGTGCCAGCAGCTTAGGGACAGGGGGCATCACCGGGGAGCTGTTTTTT. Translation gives CASSLGTGGITGELFF.

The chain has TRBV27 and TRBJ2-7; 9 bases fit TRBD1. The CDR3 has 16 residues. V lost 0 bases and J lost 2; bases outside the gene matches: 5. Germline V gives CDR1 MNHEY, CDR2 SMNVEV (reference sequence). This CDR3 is CASSLSSGQGTYEQYF. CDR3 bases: TGTGCCAGCAGTTTATCGAGTGGACAGGGGACCTACGAGCAGTACTTC.

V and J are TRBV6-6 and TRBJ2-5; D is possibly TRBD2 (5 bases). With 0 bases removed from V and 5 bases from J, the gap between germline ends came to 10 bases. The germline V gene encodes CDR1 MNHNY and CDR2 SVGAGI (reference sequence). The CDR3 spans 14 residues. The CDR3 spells CASSYSMERETQYF. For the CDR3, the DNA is TGTGCCAGCAGTTACTCGATGGAGCGGGAGACCCAGTACTTC.